The 27 T cell receptor beta chains presented below share a single source sample, sequenced in a study of blood T cells in healthy people across ages. The authors ran a second PCR of roughly 6 to 12 cycles using a sample-barcoded 5' primer and a J-beta primer mix. Each CDR3 protein is one row after TCRdb ran MiXCR on the 5' RACE reads. This table has under 1,100,000 distinct CDR3 sequences, roughly 24% appearing once. This same sample was also part of a study on T cells of mothers and their children.

The material sequenced was blood. Receptors originate from a girl between 2 and 10 years old in good health.

This chain joins TRBV4-1 and TRBJ2-4, with 13 nucleotides matching TRBD2. The V segment lost 1 base and the J segment 3 bases; nucleotides outside the gene matches: 6. The length of the CDR3 is 18 residues. Germline V gene lookup returns CDR1 MGHRA and CDR2 YSYEKL. CDR3: CASSQGLAGGVIKNIQYF. DNA for the CDR3: TGCGCCAGCAGCCAAGGACTAGCGGGGGGCGTGATCAAAAACATTCAGTACTTC.

V and J are TRBV5-6 and TRBJ1-1; the D gene is possibly TRBD1 (5 bases). The CDR3 has 13 residues. V gave up 2 bases and J gave up 5 bases, with 10 bases separating them. CDR1 and CDR2 from the germline V gene are SGHDT and YYEEEE. The CDR3 here is CASSFQSGTEAFF. CDR3 DNA sequence: TGTGCCAGCAGCTTCCAATCAGGGACTGAAGCTTTCTTT.

The chain uses TRBV12-3 or TRBV12-4 and TRBJ2-3; D is possibly TRBD2 (5 bases). The CDR3 contains 12 residues. Between the trimmed V and J ends, which lost 8 bases and 4 bases, there was a span of 10 bases. In DNA, the CDR3 is TGTGCCAGCGGAGGCCTATCAGATACGCAGTATTTT. This encodes CASGGLSDTQYF.

This clonotype was counted only a few times. This sequence joins TRBV20-1 and TRBJ2-7; 11 bases fit TRBD1. The V gene's germline CDR1 is DFQATT and CDR2 SNEGSKA (reference sequence). Trimming took 6 bases from V and 1 from J; bases not matched to a gene: 5. This CDR3 is built from 14 residues. Written as DNA, the CDR3 is TGCAGTGCGAGGGACAGGGGGTCTTCCTACGAGCAGTACTTC. Amino acid sequence: CSARDRGSSYEQYF.

The V gene is TRBV20-1, the J gene TRBJ1-1, with D possibly TRBD1 on 6 matching bases. This CDR3 has 14 amino acids. In germline, CDR1 is DFQATT, CDR2 SNEGSKA (reference sequence). The V gene lost 4 bases and the J gene lost 0 bases, with 12 bases spanning the gap. The CDR3 spells CSAKPGHLNTEAFF. As DNA, the CDR3 is TGCAGTGCTAAACCGGGACACCTGAACACTGAAGCTTTCTTT.

This clonotype came up once. The chain carries TRBV6-2 or TRBV6-3 and TRBJ2-7, with D possibly being TRBD1 or TRBD2 (5 bases each). The DNA matches TRBJ2-1 better at its end, which makes the J call doubtful. Germline V CDR1 and CDR2: MNHEY, SVGEGT. CDR3 length: 14 amino acids. CDR3 in amino acids: CASSVGPFGDEQFF. The CDR3 DNA reads TGTGCCAGCAGTGTGGGCCCGTTCGGGGACGAGCAGTTCTTC.

The chain joins TRBV28 to TRBJ2-1; tentative D call: TRBD1 (6 bases). This CDR3 has 12 amino acids. Germline CDR1 MDHEN, CDR2 SYDVKM. Trimming cost V 7 bases and J 9 bases, with 13 bases left between them. This chain's CDR3 is CASNPGGLEQFF. The CDR3 DNA sequence: TGTGCCAGCAATCCTGGGGGCCTTGAGCAGTTCTTC.

This rearrangement joins TRBV29-1 to TRBJ2-1; no definite D call. V was trimmed by 4 bases and J by 1 base, leaving 11 bases between them. The CDR3 extends over 14 amino acids. Germline CDR1 is SQVTM and CDR2 is ANQGSEA. The CDR3 nucleotides read TGCAGCGTTGGTCTTCTTGGGTCCTACAATGAGCAGTTCTTC. Translated, it gives CSVGLLGSYNEQFF.

The CDR3 reads CASSVALGTVVYNEQFF. The CDR3 DNA follows: TGTGCCAGCAGCGTAGCCCTGGGGACAGTAGTGTACAATGAGCAGTTCTTC. This chain joins TRBV9 and TRBJ2-1, with 7 bases fitting TRBD1. This CDR3 has 17 residues. With 0 bases clipped from V and 4 bases from J, the junction kept 10 bases outside the gene matches. Germline CDR1 is SGDLS and CDR2 is YYNGEE.

In its sample, this clonotype was seen a few times. The chain carries TRBV20-1 and TRBJ2-5, with D perhaps TRBD2 (6 bases). The V end was cut by 5 bases, the J end by 4 bases, with 23 bases between. This CDR3 is 16 amino acids long. Germline V gives CDR1 DFQATT, CDR2 SNEGSKA (reference sequence). CDR3 coding DNA: TGCAGTGCTCTCGGGGAGCGGAGGGAAGAGGGAGAGACCCAGTACTTC. This codes for CSALGERREEGETQYF.

The chain has TRBV24-1 and TRBJ2-1; TRBD1 is a possible D gene (5 bases). The germline V gene has CDR1 KGHDR and CDR2 SFDVKD. The CDR3 runs 15 residues. V lost 4 bases to trimming and J lost 0 bases, with 9 bases between them. Written as DNA, the CDR3 is TGTGCCACCAGTGAAACAGGTTACTCCTACAATGAGCAGTTCTTC. This codes for CATSETGYSYNEQFF.

This chain uses TRBV6-2 or TRBV6-3 with TRBJ2-2, with 10 bases matching TRBD1. The CDR3 is 18 residues long. Germline V gene sequence: CDR1 MNHEY, CDR2 SVGEGT. V was clipped by 2 bases and J by 0 bases; unmatched bases: 6. CDR3 amino acids: CASSYLLGQGANTGELFF. The CDR3 DNA reads as TGTGCCAGCAGTTACCTTCTCGGACAGGGGGCGAACACCGGGGAGCTGTTTTTT.

The sample holds a few counts of this clonotype. The chain couples TRBV20-1 to TRBJ2-5; D possibly matches TRBD1 or TRBD2 (6 bases each). TRBJ2-1 matches the DNA end more closely, so the J call is doubtful. CDR3 size: 14 residues. In germline, CDR1 is DFQATT, CDR2 SNEGSKA (reference sequence). The CDR3 sequence is CSAQSLGGRNEQFF. CDR3 bases: TGCAGTGCTCAAAGTCTTGGGGGGCGAAATGAGCAGTTCTTC.

This chain connects TRBV27 to TRBJ1-2; D unclear. Between the trimmed V and J ends, which lost 0 bases and 2 bases, there was a span of 7 bases. The germline V gene encodes CDR1 MNHEY and CDR2 SMNVEV (reference sequence). CDR3 length: 14 residues. CDR3 loop: CASSLSRLNYGYTF. The CDR3 bases are TGTGCCAGCAGTTTATCGCGCCTCAACTATGGCTACACCTTC.

This clonotype was found a few times. This chain links TRBV20-1 with TRBJ1-2; 7 nucleotides line up with TRBD1. CDR1 is DFQATT, CDR2 SNEGSKA, per germline (reference sequence). This CDR3 contains 14 residues. Trimming removed 0 bases from V and 4 bases from J; junction bases left unmatched: 5. The CDR3 protein is CSAREADRVYGYTF. The CDR3 region has the DNA TGCAGTGCTAGAGAAGCCGACAGGGTCTATGGCTACACCTTC.

This clonotype was seen many times. The chain employs TRBV4-1 and TRBJ2-5; D may match TRBD1 or TRBD2 (5 bases each). The germline V gene has CDR1 MGHRA and CDR2 YSYEKL. The ends were cut back, 0 bases at V and 3 bases at J, with 23 bases in the middle. The CDR3 has 19 amino acids. The CDR3 here is CASSQDYRNTGTRKETQYF. The CDR3 DNA sequence: TGCGCCAGCAGCCAAGATTACAGGAACACCGGGACCCGTAAAGAGACCCAGTACTTC.

This clonotype has just a few counts. The CDR3 protein is CASTGVLNQPQHF. Here the CDR3 DNA reads TGTGCCAGCACAGGGGTATTGAATCAGCCCCAGCATTTT. The chain has TRBV2 and TRBJ1-5, with D maybe TRBD1 (6 bases). The V and J ends lost 7 bases and 4 bases respectively, with 11 bases between them. This CDR3 spans 13 amino acids. CDR1 and CDR2 from the germline V gene are SNHLY and FYNNEI. The whole variable domain, remainder taken from reference TRBV2 and TRBJ1-5, is EPEVTQTPSHQVTQMGQEVILRCVPISNHLYFYWYRQILGQKVEFLVSFYNNEISEKSEIFDDQFSVERPDGSNFTLKIRSTKLEDSAMYFCASTGVLNQPQHFGDGTRLSIL.

J is TRBJ2-2 and V is TRBV20-1; possibly TRBD2 for D (6 bases). Germline assignment: CDR1 DFQATT and CDR2 SNEGSKA (reference sequence). CDR3 length equals 14 residues. Between the trimmed V and J ends, which lost 4 bases and 4 bases, there was a span of 13 bases. CDR3 in amino acids: CSATEGGGTGELFF. The CDR3 region has the DNA TGCAGTGCTACGGAGGGTGGGGGCACCGGGGAGCTGTTTTTT.

This clonotype was detected only a few times. The chain joins TRBV7-8 to TRBJ1-1; D not resolved. V was pared by 2 bases and J by 3 bases, with 13 bases between. The CDR3 extends over 15 amino acids. Germline V gives CDR1 SGHVS, CDR2 FQNEAQ. The CDR3 DNA sequence: TGTGCCAGCAGCTTAAATTACGGAGGCGACACTGAAGCTTTCTTT. This translates into CASSLNYGGDTEAFF.

This rearrangement joins TRBV28 to TRBJ1-2; 7 bases agree with TRBD1. Germline V lookup: CDR1 MDHEN, CDR2 SYDVKM. The CDR3 sequence is 13 residues long. V lost 6 bases and J lost 7; bases outside the gene matches: 8. CDR3 in amino acids: CASRDTGESGYTF. The CDR3 DNA follows: TGTGCCAGCAGGGATACAGGGGAGTCTGGCTACACCTTC.

This clonotype was observed a single time. The chain carries TRBV7-8 and TRBJ2-7; 7 nucleotides line up with TRBD1. This CDR3 comprises 14 residues. Germline CDR1 and CDR2: SGHVS and FQNEAQ. V lost 1 base, J lost 7 bases, and 7 bases stayed unmatched. Here the CDR3 DNA reads TGTGCCAGCAGCTTAGGGGATGAGACAGGGGAGCAGTACGTC. It encodes CASSLGDETGEQYV.

This sequence joins TRBV4-2 and TRBJ2-5; D might be TRBD1 or TRBD2, each matching 6 bases. This CDR3 is 15 amino acids long. Germline-derived CDR1 and CDR2 are LGHNA and YNFKEQ. Trimming removed 4 bases at V and 6 bases at J, with 18 bases between. The CDR3 is CASSPRGPVWQTQYF. In nucleotides, the CDR3 is TGTGCCAGCAGCCCCCGGGGGCCTGTTTGGCAGACCCAGTACTTC.

This clonotype turned up a few times. The chain recombines TRBV20-1 with TRBJ2-5, with D possibly being TRBD1 (6 bases). With the DNA end fitting TRBJ2-7 better, the J assignment may be wrong. The CDR3 loop spans 15 amino acids. Germline V gene sequence: CDR1 DFQATT, CDR2 SNEGSKA (reference sequence). The CDR3 nucleotides are TGCAGTGCTCCAGTTATGACCTCGACAGGCTACGAGCAGTACTTC. This codes for CSAPVMTSTGYEQYF.

The genes are TRBV29-1 and TRBJ2-5, with TRBD1 as a possible D gene (7 bases). CDR3 size: 13 residues. The V end lost 7 bases, the J end lost 2 bases, and 14 bases lay between the germline ends. Germline V gene data show CDR1 as SQVTM and CDR2 as ANQGSEA. DNA for the CDR3: TGCAGCGCCTGGACAGGACTACAAGAGACCCAGTACTTC. It specifies CSAWTGLQETQYF. The complete variable domain, with remaining parts taken from reference TRBV29-1 and TRBJ2-5, reads SAVISQKPSRDICQRGTSLTIQCQVDSQVTMMFWYRQQPGQSLTLIATANQGSEATYESGFVIDKFPISRPNLTFSTLTVSNMSPEDSSIYLCSAWTGLQETQYFGPGTRLLVL.

The CDR3 sequence: CASSTSPGQGHGYTF. CDR3 coding DNA: TGTGCCAGCAGCACCTCCCCGGGACAGGGCCATGGCTACACCTTC. This chain joins TRBV11-2 and TRBJ1-2; 9 nucleotides match TRBD1. The V gene's germline CDR1 is SGHAT and CDR2 FQNNGV. The V and J ends lost 5 bases and 6 bases, in that order; junction bases with no gene match: 10. The CDR3 is 15 residues long.

The rearrangement uses TRBV29-1 and TRBJ1-5, with D unclear. The CDR3 loop spans 12 amino acids. Germline CDR1 is SQVTM and CDR2 is ANQGSEA. The ends were cut back, 2 bases at V and 7 bases at J, with 9 bases in the middle. CDR3 loop: CSVESAGQPQHF. The CDR3 nucleotides read TGCAGCGTTGAATCTGCCGGCCAGCCCCAGCATTTT.

The chain links TRBV5-1 to TRBJ2-1, with D tentatively TRBD1 (5 bases). The V end was cut by 5 bases, the J end by 2 bases, with 8 bases between. The CDR3 totals 13 residues. Germline-derived CDR1 and CDR2 are SGHRS and YFSETQ. The CDR3 loop reads CASRTATYNEQFF. CDR3 bases: TGCGCCAGCAGGACAGCCACCTACAATGAGCAGTTCTTC.